This T cell receptor beta chain was sequenced for a study of T cell responses to AZD1222 COVID-19 vaccine. TCRdb's table, derived via immunoSEQ multiplex PCR, lists solely in-frame clones and lacks some. The sample contains approximately 73,000 clones, 80% to 85% of which appear only once. Sample: peripheral blood, taken on day 0 of AZD1222 vaccination. This receptor was taken from an adult in good health.

CDR3 coding DNA: TGTGCCAGCAGTTATGTCGGCGACACTGAAGCTTTCTTT. Its translation: CASSYVGDTEAFF. The chain is built from TRBV27 and TRBJ1-1; no clear D gene. V dropped 4 bases and J dropped 3 bases, with 9 bases sitting between them. This CDR3 comprises 13 residues. Germline assignment: CDR1 MNHEY and CDR2 SMNVEV (reference sequence).